The clone carrying this T cell receptor beta chain was observed a few times. Its antigen is as yet unknown. This sample is drawn from a study of identical twins. Germline values: CDR1 LGHDT, CDR2 YNNKEL (reference sequence). Deletions cut 4 bases from V and 0 bases from J, with 12 bases between. CDR3 length equals 15 residues. Whole-study findings and limits: For monozygotic twins, models underestimated out-of-frame TCR alpha sharing.

Each CDR3 protein is one row after TCRdb ran MiXCR on the 5' RACE reads. Of a few hundred thousand distinct CDR3 sequences listed, more than 9% were seen once; the top ten hold approximately 3.2%. The sample also formed part of further work on yellow fever vaccine responses in identical twins.

The receptor was isolated from a woman younger than 35 in good health. V usage is TRBV3-1 and J usage is TRBJ1-2, with D possibly matching TRBD1 (5 bases). Sequences were obtained from PBMCs. The CDR3 protein is CASSLSGPSNYGYTF. The CDR3 nucleotides are TGTGCCAGCAGCCTTTCAGGGCCCTCTAACTATGGCTACACCTTC.